One and the same sample provided the 2 T cell receptor beta chains below, sequenced in a study of beta chain features in type 1 diabetes. These receptors have no identified antigens. cDNA synthesis used the whole RNA isolate, giving expressed TCRB sequences. Libraries were prepared by immunoSEQ multiplex PCR; TCRdb keeps only in-frame clonotypes and omits some of them. The table lists 240,000 or so clones, over 11% of them singletons. General study findings and limits: In every one of the four CD4+ subsets, TCRB CDR3s were moderately but significantly shorter in Type 1 diabetes patients.

Material: naive CD4+ T cells from blood. These TCRs come from a man aged 25 to 45 with type 1 diabetes.

This chain uses TRBV28 with TRBJ2-2; 8 nucleotides agree with TRBD1. Germline loops: CDR1 MDHEN, CDR2 SYDVKM. The length of the CDR3 is 16 residues. The J segment lost 2 bases and the V segment lost 8 bases, leaving 10 bases of the junction unmatched. CDR3 amino acids: CASQGQDRANTGELFF. CDR3 nucleotides: TGTGCCAGCCAAGGCCAGGACAGGGCTAACACCGGGGAGCTGTTTTTT.

J is TRBJ2-5 and V is TRBV18, with 9 bases that match TRBD2. There are 14 residues in the CDR3. The germline V gene has CDR1 KGHSH and CDR2 LQKENI. V lost 8 bases to trimming and J lost 1 base; unmatched junction nucleotides: 5. The CDR3, as DNA: TGTGCCAGCGCCACGCGGGGGGGCCAAGAGACCCAGTACTTC. Residues: CASATRGGQETQYF.